This TCR beta chain comes out of a study of neurological immune-mediated disorders. Study-wide results and caveats: Private repertoires in all groups were suggested by the absence of shared CDR3 amino acid sequences among expanded clones across subjects. In HTLV-1-associated myelopathy, TCR clonal expansion was greatest, whereas multiple sclerosis had the least, falling below healthy controls.

This clonotype has at least ten counts. Its cognate antigen is unknown. The germline V gene encodes CDR1 SGHTA and CDR2 FQGTGA. CDR3 length: 14 amino acids. The J segment lost 10 bases and the V segment lost 5 bases, leaving 7 bases of the junction unmatched. Unsorted libraries used 2 million PBMCs kept at -80 degrees C. One entry per CDR3 protein results from TCRdb running MiXCR on the 5' RACE reads. The data contain some 77,000 distinct CDR3 sequences, about 9.5% of them singletons. The chain carries TRBV7-3 and TRBJ1-6; 8 nucleotides align to TRBD1. The sequence was collected from a man in his fifties or sixties in good health. Sample: PBMCs. The CDR3 protein is CASSPTGEKSPLHF. As DNA, the CDR3 is TGTGCCAGCAGCCCGACAGGGGAGAAATCACCCCTCCACTTT.